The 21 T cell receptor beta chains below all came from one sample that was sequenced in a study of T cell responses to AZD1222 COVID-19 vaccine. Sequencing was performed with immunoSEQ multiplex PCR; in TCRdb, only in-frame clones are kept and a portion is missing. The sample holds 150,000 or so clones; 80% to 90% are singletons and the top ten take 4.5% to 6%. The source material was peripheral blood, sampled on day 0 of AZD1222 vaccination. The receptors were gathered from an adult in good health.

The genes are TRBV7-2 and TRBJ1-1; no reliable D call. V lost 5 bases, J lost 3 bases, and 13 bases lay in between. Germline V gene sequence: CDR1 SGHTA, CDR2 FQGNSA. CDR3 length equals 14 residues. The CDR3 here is CASSRQGRYTEAFF. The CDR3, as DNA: TGTGCCAGCAGCAGGCAAGGACGGTACACTGAAGCTTTCTTT.

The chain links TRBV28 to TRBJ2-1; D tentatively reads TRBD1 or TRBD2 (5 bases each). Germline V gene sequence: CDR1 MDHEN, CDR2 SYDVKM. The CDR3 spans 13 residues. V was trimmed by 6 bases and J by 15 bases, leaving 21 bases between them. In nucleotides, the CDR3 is TGTGCCAGCAGAGTCGGGGCCTCCACGGAGATGTTCTTC. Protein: CASRVGASTEMFF.

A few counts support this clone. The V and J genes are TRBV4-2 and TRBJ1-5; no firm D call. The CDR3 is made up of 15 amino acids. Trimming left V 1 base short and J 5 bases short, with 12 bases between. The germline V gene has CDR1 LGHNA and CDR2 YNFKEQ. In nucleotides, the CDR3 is TGTGCCAGCAGCCAAGGGATTAGTTCTTATCAGCCCCAGCATTTT. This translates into CASSQGISSYQPQHF.

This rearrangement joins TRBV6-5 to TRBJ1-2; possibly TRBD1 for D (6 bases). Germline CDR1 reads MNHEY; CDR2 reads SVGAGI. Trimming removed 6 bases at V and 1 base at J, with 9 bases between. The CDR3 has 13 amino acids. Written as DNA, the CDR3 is TGTGCCAGCAGGGACAGCTATAACTATGGCTACACCTTC. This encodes CASRDSYNYGYTF.

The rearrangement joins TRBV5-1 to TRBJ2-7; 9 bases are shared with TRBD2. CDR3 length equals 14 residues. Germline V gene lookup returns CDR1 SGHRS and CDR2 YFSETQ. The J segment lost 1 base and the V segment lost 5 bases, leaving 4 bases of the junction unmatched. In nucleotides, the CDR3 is TGCGCCAGCAGGGTGACTAGCGGATCCTACGAGCAGTACTTC. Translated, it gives CASRVTSGSYEQYF.

This CDR3 reads CASRDGGRNEKLFF. CDR3 sequence (DNA): TGTGCCAGTAGAGATGGCGGAAGGAATGAAAAACTGTTTTTT. The chain employs TRBV19 and TRBJ1-4; D not certain. Germline V lookup: CDR1 LNHDA, CDR2 SQIVND (reference sequence). V lost 6 bases and J lost 5, with 13 bases in between. CDR3 length equals 14 residues.

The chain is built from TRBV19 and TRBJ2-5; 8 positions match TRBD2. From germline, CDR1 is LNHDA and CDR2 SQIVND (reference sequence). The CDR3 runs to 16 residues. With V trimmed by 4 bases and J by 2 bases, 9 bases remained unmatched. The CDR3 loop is CASSNPSGSSQETQYF. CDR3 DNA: TGTGCCAGTAGTAACCCGAGCGGGAGCTCACAAGAGACCCAGTACTTC.

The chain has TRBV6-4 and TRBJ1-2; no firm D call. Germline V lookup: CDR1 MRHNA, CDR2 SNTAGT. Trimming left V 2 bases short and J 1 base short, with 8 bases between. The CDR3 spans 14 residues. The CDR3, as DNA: TGTGCCAGCAGTGACGGAAGGGATAACTATGGCTACACCTTC. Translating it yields CASSDGRDNYGYTF.

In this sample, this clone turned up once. In DNA, the CDR3 is TGTGCCAGCAGCCCGGTAGGGACTAGCGGGAGGAACACCGGGGAGCTGTTTTTT. Its protein is CASSPVGTSGRNTGELFF. The chain links TRBV7-9 to TRBJ2-2, with TRBD2 identical over 14 bases. J gave up 1 base and V 5 bases, and 6 bases lay outside the gene matches. The V gene's germline CDR1 is SEHNR and CDR2 FQNEAQ (reference sequence). The CDR3 totals 18 residues.

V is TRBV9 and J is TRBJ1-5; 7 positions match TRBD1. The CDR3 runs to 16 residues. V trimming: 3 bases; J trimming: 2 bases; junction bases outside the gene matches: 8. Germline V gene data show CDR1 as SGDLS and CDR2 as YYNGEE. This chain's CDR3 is CASSATFDRGNQPQHF. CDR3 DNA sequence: TGTGCCAGCAGCGCCACTTTCGACAGGGGCAATCAGCCCCAGCATTTT.

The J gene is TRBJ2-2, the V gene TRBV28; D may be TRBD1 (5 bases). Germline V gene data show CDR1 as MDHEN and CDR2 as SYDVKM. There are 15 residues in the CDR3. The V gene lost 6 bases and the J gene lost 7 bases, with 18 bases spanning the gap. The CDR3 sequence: CASRPSGARSGELFF. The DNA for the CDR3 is TGTGCCAGCAGACCTTCTGGGGCAAGGAGCGGGGAGCTGTTTTTT.

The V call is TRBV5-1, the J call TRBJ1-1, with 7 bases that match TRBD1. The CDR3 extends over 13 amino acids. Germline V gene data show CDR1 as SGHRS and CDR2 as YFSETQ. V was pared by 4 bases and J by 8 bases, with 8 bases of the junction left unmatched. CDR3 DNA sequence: TGCGCCAGCAGCCTGGGGACAGCCCCAGAAGCTTTCTTT. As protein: CASSLGTAPEAFF.

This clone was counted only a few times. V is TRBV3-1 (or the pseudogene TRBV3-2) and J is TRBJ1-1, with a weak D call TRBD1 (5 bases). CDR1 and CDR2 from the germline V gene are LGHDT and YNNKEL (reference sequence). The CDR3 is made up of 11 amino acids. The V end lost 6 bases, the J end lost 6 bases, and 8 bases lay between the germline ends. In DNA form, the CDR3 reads TGTGCCAGCAGTCTAGGGGCTGAAGCTTTCTTT. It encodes CASSLGAEAFF.

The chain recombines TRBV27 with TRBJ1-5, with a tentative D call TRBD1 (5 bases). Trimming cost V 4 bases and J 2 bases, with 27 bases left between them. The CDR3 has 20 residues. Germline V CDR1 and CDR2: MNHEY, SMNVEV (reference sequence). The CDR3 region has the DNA TGTGCCAGCAGTTCGGGCCCGGTGGCAGGGATTAGTAGAGGCAATCAGCCCCAGCATTTT. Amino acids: CASSSGPVAGISRGNQPQHF.

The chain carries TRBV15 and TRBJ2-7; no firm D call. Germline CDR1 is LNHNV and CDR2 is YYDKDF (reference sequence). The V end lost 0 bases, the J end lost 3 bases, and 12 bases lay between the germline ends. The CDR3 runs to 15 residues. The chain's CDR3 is CATSRDFRGGYEQYF. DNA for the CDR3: TGTGCCACCAGCAGAGATTTTAGAGGCGGCTACGAGCAGTACTTC. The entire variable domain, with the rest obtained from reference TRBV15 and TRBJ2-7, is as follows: DAMVIQNPRYQVTQFGKPVTLSCSQTLNHNVMYWYQQKSSQAPKLLFHYYDKDFNNEADTPDNFQSRRPNTSFCFLDIRSPGLGDTAMYLCATSRDFRGGYEQYFGPGTRLTVT.

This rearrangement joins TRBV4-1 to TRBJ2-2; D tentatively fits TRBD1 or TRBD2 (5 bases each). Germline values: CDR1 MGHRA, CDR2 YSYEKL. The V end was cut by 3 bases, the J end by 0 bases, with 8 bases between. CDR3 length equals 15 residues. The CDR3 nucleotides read TGCGCCAGCAGCCACGGGACGGCGAACACCGGGGAGCTGTTTTTT. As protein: CASSHGTANTGELFF.

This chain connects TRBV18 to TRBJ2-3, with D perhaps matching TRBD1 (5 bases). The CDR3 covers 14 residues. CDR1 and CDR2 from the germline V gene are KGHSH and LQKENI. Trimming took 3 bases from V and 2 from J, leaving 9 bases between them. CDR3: CASSPTGHTDTQYF. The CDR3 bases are TGTGCCAGCTCACCCACAGGACACACAGATACGCAGTATTTT.

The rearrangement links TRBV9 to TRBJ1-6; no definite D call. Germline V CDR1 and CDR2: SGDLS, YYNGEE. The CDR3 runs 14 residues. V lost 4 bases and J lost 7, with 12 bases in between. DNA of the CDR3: TGTGCCAGCAGCCCCCACGTCGGGAATTCACCCCTCCACTTT. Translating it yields CASSPHVGNSPLHF. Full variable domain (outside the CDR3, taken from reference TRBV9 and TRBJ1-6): DSGVTQTPKHLITATGQRVTLRCSPRSGDLSVYWYQQSLDQGLQFLIQYYNGEERAKGNILERFSAQQFPDLHSELNLSSLELGDSALYFCASSPHVGNSPLHFGNGTRLTVT.

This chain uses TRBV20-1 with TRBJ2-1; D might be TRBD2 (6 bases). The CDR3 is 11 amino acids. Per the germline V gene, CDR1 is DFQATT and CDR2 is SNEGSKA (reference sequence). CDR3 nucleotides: TGCACAGGGACTTACTACAATGAGCAGTTCTTC. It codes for CTGTYYNEQFF.

CDR3 amino acids: CASSLGYEQYF. Written as DNA, the CDR3 is TGTGCCAGCAGTTTAGGCTACGAGCAGTACTTC. The chain carries TRBV12-3 or TRBV12-4 and TRBJ2-7; no clear D gene. V lost 1 base, J lost 3 bases, and 1 base lay in between. The CDR3 is 11 amino acids.

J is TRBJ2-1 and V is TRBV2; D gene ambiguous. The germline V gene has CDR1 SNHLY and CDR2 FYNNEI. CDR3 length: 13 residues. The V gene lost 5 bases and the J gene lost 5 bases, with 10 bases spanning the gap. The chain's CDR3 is CASSWRLHNEQFF. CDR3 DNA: TGTGCCAGCAGTTGGCGACTTCACAATGAGCAGTTCTTC.